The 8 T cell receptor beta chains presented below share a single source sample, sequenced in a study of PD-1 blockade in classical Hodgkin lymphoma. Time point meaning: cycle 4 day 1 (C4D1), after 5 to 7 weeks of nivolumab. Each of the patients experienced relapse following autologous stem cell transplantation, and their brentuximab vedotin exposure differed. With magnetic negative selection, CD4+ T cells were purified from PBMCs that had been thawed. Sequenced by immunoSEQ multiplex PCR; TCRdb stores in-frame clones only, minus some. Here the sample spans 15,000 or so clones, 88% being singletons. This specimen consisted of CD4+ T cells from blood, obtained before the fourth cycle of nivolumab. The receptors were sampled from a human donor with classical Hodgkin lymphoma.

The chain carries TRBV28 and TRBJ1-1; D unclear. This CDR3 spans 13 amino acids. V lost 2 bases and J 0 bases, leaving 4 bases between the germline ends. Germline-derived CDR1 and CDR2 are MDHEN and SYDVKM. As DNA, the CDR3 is TGTGCCAGCAGTTTAACCATGAACACTGAAGCTTTCTTT. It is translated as CASSLTMNTEAFF.

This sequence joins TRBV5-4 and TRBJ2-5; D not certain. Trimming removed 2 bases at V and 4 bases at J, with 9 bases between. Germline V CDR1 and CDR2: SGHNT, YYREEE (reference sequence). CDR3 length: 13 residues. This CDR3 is CASSFPARETQYF. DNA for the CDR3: TGTGCCAGCAGCTTTCCCGCTCGAGAGACCCAGTACTTC. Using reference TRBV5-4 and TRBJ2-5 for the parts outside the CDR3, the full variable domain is ETGVTQSPTHLIKTRGQQVTLRCSSQSGHNTVSWYQQALGQGPQFIFQYYREEENGRGNFPPRFSGLQFPNYSSELNVNALELDDSALYLCASSFPARETQYFGPGTRLLVL.

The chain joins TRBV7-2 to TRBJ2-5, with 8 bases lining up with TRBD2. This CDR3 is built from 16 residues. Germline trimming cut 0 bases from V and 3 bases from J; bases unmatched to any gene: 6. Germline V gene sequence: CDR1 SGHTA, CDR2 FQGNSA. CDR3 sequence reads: CASSLAVGRAKETQYF. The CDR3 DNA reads TGTGCCAGCAGCTTAGCGGTCGGGAGGGCCAAAGAGACCCAGTACTTC.

The DNA for the CDR3 is TGTGCCAGCAGTCCGCGTCTGGCCCAGTACTTC. It yields the protein CASSPRLAQYF. The rearrangement links TRBV2 to TRBJ2-5; D remains unclear. CDR1 and CDR2 from the germline V gene are SNHLY and FYNNEI. The V end was cut by 5 bases, the J end by 9 bases, with 10 bases between. The CDR3 spans 11 residues.

CDR3 nucleotides: TGTGCCACCAGACTAGACAGGGTATCGACTGAAGCTTTCTTT. Its translation is CATRLDRVSTEAFF. The chain has TRBV15 and TRBJ1-1; 7 nucleotides agree with TRBD1. Germline-derived CDR1 and CDR2 are LNHNV and YYDKDF (reference sequence). Unmatched junction bases numbered 9, after V lost 6 bases and J lost 5 bases. The CDR3 is 14 amino acids.

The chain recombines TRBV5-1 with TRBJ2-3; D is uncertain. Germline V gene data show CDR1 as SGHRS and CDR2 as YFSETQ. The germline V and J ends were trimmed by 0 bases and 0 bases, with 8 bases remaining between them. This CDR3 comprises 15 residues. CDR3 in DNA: TGCGCCAGCAGCTTGGTCCCCCTTAGCACAGATACGCAGTATTTT. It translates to CASSLVPLSTDTQYF.

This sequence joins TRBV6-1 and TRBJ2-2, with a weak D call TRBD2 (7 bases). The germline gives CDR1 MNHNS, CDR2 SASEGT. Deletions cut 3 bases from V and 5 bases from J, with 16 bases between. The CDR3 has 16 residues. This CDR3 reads CASSDLVGGRTGELFF. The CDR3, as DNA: TGTGCCAGCAGTGACCTGGTCGGGGGGCGAACCGGGGAGCTGTTTTTT.

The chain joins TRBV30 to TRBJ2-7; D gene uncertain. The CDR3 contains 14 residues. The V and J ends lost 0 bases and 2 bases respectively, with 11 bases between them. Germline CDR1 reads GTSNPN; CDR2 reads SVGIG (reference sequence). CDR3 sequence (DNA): TGTGCCTGGAGTGTACAGCCCGCCCCCTACGAGCAGTACTTC. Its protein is CAWSVQPAPYEQYF.